The clone carrying this TCR beta chain was picked up a small number of times. These data belong to a study of OX40 agonist ivuxolimab in advanced cancers. Study summary: Patients were treated with intravenous ivuxolimab, dosed at 0.01 to 10 mg/kg and infused every 2 weeks. Partial responses occurred in Three dose-escalation patients, one with hepatocellular carcinoma and two with cutaneous melanoma.

The table came from immunoSEQ multiplex PCR; TCRdb's copy has only in-frame clones and leaves some out. This table holds under 85,000 clones, about 78% found once. V dropped 4 bases and J dropped 3 bases, with 14 bases sitting between them. The CDR3 is 15 amino acids. Germline V gives CDR1 SGHRS, CDR2 YFSETQ. The sequenced sample was CD4+ or CD8+ T cells sorted from blood, obtained in a trial of the OX40 agonist ivuxolimab. The TCR comes from an adult with an advanced solid tumor such as melanoma, head and neck, liver or kidney cancer. V is TRBV5-1 and J is TRBJ2-4; possible D gene TRBD2, 6 bases. CDR3 bases: TGCGCCAGCAGCCCGCTGGGTAGCGGCAAAAACATTCAGTACTTC. Translating gives CASSPLGSGKNIQYF.